A single sample is the source of the 20 T cell receptor beta chains below, sequenced in a study of cytotoxic CD8 clonotypes in ibrutinib-treated CLL. The repertoire was sequenced with immunoSEQ multiplex PCR; TCRdb's copy has only in-frame clones and lacks some. The sample lists about 200,000 clones; over 55% were seen once. The sample here was PBMCs, taken after 24 months of ibrutinib treatment. The receptor source for this set is a human donor with chronic lymphocytic leukemia.

This clone was counted between two and nine times. The chain has TRBV7-2 and TRBJ2-5; D ambiguous. The CDR3 runs 16 residues. The germline gives CDR1 SGHTA, CDR2 FQGNSA. Trimming shortened V by 0 bases and J by 4 bases, and 15 bases separated the two germline ends. The CDR3 loop reads CASSLALGPLGETQYF. The CDR3, as DNA: TGTGCCAGCAGCTTAGCGCTAGGGCCTTTGGGAGAGACCCAGTACTTC.

V is TRBV28 and J is TRBJ2-1; possibly TRBD1 for D (6 bases). V was cut by 6 bases and J by 6 bases, with 18 bases left in between. CDR1 and CDR2 (germline): MDHEN, SYDVKM. The CDR3 loop spans 15 amino acids. This CDR3 is CASSQPPLGGNEQFF. CDR3 DNA sequence: TGTGCCAGCAGCCAACCTCCTTTAGGGGGCAATGAGCAGTTCTTC.

This clone was observed a few times. The chain couples TRBV11-2 to TRBJ1-4, with 7 positions matching TRBD1. The trim removed 0 bases at V and 2 bases at J, leaving 6 bases unmatched. Germline assignment: CDR1 SGHAT and CDR2 FQNNGV. The CDR3 has 17 amino acids. The DNA for the CDR3 is TGTGCCAGCAGCTTAGACAGGGGGTACAGGACTAATGAAAAACTGTTTTTT. Translated: CASSLDRGYRTNEKLFF.

Only one count was recorded for this clone. The V gene is TRBV30, the J gene TRBJ2-5; D gene ambiguous. V was cut by 0 bases and J by 2 bases, with 4 bases left in between. The germline gives CDR1 GTSNPN, CDR2 SVGIG (reference sequence). The CDR3 extends over 12 amino acids. The CDR3 region is CAWSVHQETQYF. The CDR3 coding sequence is TGTGCCTGGAGTGTACATCAAGAGACCCAGTACTTC.

This clone is a singleton in its sample. The junction and the germline gene differ at one end; a read error may be behind it. J is TRBJ2-1 and V is TRBV7-3; no reliable D call. The V gene's germline CDR1 is SGHTA and CDR2 FQGTGA. The CDR3 spans 13 residues. The CDR3 loop is CASSFDSDNEQFF. For the CDR3, the DNA is TGTGCCAGCAGCTTCGACTCCGACAATGAGCAGTTCTTC.

Comment on this clone: One end of the junction is discordant with germline, which a read error may explain. The V call is TRBV7-7, the J call TRBJ2-5, with a weak D call TRBD2 (6 bases). Germline lookup yields CDR1 SSHAT and CDR2 FNYEAQ (reference sequence). This CDR3 has 13 amino acids. CDR3 amino acids: CASSRTNGETQYF. In nucleotides, the CDR3 is TGTGCTAGCAGTAGGACTAATGGAGAGACCCAGTACTTC.

The rearrangement joins TRBV10-2 to TRBJ2-7; D is uncertain. Trimming removed 8 bases from V and 1 base from J, with 15 bases in between. Looked up from germline, CDR1 is WSHSY and CDR2 is SAAADI. CDR3 length: 14 residues. In nucleotides, the CDR3 is TGCGCCAGCGCGCGAACAGAGCGATCCTACGAGCAGTACTTC. Its protein product is CASARTERSYEQYF.

The CDR3 is CASSQRVITDTQYF. CDR3 nucleotides: TGCGCCAGCAGCCAAAGGGTGATCACAGATACGCAGTATTTT. The chain combines TRBV4-3 with TRBJ2-3; no clear D. Germline V gene data show CDR1 as LGHNA and CDR2 as YSLEER. V was clipped by 2 bases and J by 2 bases, with 8 bases between them. The CDR3 is 14 residues long.

This chain links TRBV28 with TRBJ2-7; the match to TRBD2 covers 8 bases. The germline gives CDR1 MDHEN, CDR2 SYDVKM. Losses at the gene ends were 0 bases for V and 2 bases for J; bases not matched to a gene: 3. This CDR3 has 15 amino acids. The CDR3 DNA is TGTGCCAGCAGTTTATGGCCGGGACTAGCCTACGAGCAGTACTTC. It yields the protein CASSLWPGLAYEQYF.

The chain has TRBV27 and TRBJ2-7; 8 bases line up with TRBD1. The junction had 10 bases not matched to a gene; V was cut back by 3 bases and J by 0 bases. The CDR3 is 17 amino acids. CDR1 and CDR2 (germline): MNHEY, SMNVEV (reference sequence). The CDR3 loop reads CASSFTPGTGLSYEQYF. The CDR3 DNA sequence: TGTGCCAGCAGTTTTACCCCCGGGACAGGACTCTCCTACGAGCAGTACTTC.

This chain connects TRBV7-6 to TRBJ2-1, with 8 bases that match TRBD2. Germline CDR1 and CDR2: SGHVS and FNYEAQ. The J segment lost 8 bases and the V segment lost 2 bases, leaving 8 bases of the junction unmatched. The CDR3 runs to 15 residues. The CDR3 DNA sequence: TGTGCCAGCAGCTTATATCGGGAGGGCCCGGATGAGCAGTTCTTC. Encoded protein: CASSLYREGPDEQFF.

DNA for the CDR3: TGTGCCAGCCAGAGAGTCCCCCTAGTTTTCTTC. Its protein product is CASQRVPLVFF. The chain couples TRBV27 to TRBJ2-1, with no clear D. The CDR3 contains 11 residues. CDR1 is MNHEY and CDR2 is SMNVEV in the germline V gene (reference sequence). V lost 8 bases and J lost 16, with 18 bases in between.

CDR3 nucleotide sequence: TGCGCCAGCAGCTTGTGGACTAGCGGCAATGAGCAGTTCTTC. Encoded protein: CASSLWTSGNEQFF. The V and J genes are TRBV5-1 and TRBJ2-1; 10 nucleotides match TRBD2. Germline CDR1 SGHRS, CDR2 YFSETQ. V shed 1 base, J shed 6 bases, and the junction held 1 base outside the gene matches. This CDR3 spans 14 amino acids.

This clone was detected only once. The V gene is TRBV18, the J gene TRBJ1-3; 9 bases align to TRBD1. The CDR3 has 17 residues. Trimming removed 5 bases from V and 0 bases from J; junction bases left unmatched: 8. Germline V CDR1 and CDR2: KGHSH, LQKENI. As DNA, the CDR3 is TGTGCCAGCTCAACGGGACAGGGACCGAGCTCTGGAAACACCATATATTTT. This translates into CASSTGQGPSSGNTIYF.

Regarding this clone: A single base separates this from a much larger clone, so it may be a read error. J is TRBJ2-3 and V is TRBV5-6; no clear D. CDR1 is SGHDT, CDR2 YYEEEE, per germline. The CDR3 runs to 11 residues. The germline V and J ends were trimmed by 4 bases and 1 base, with 1 base remaining between them. CDR3 DNA: TGTGCCAGCAGCCGCACAGATACGCAGTATTTT. Amino acids: CASSRTDTQYF.

This chain links TRBV25-1 with TRBJ1-1; no clear D. The CDR3 loop spans 13 amino acids. CDR1 MGHDK and CDR2 SYGVNS come from the germline V gene. With 3 bases removed from V and 11 bases from J, the gap between germline ends came to 16 bases. CDR3 sequence: CASSDALGRRAFF. The CDR3, as DNA: TGTGCCAGCAGTGACGCTTTAGGCCGACGGGCTTTCTTT. Complete variable domain (other parts from reference TRBV25-1 and TRBJ1-1): EADIYQTPRYLVIGTGKKITLECSQTMGHDKMYWYQQDPGMELHLIHYSYGVNSTEKGDLSSESTVSRIRTEHFPLTLESARPSHTSQYLCASSDALGRRAFFGQGTRLTVV.

This rearrangement joins TRBV5-6 to TRBJ2-7; 9 bases align to TRBD2. Germline lookup yields CDR1 SGHDT and CDR2 YYEEEE. This CDR3 has 14 residues. J was trimmed by 6 bases and V by 2 bases; bases with no gene match: 6. The chain's CDR3 is CASSFGLAGTEQYF. DNA for the CDR3: TGTGCCAGCAGCTTTGGGCTAGCGGGAACCGAGCAGTACTTC.

The rearrangement uses TRBV30 and TRBJ2-5; TRBD1 matches at 10 bases. V dropped 5 bases and J dropped 5; count of bases not matched to a gene: 5. The CDR3 runs 13 residues. Germline V gene sequence: CDR1 GTSNPN, CDR2 SVGIG (reference sequence). CDR3: CAWQTGGWETQYF. The CDR3 DNA is TGTGCCTGGCAGACAGGGGGCTGGGAGACCCAGTACTTC.

The rearrangement joins TRBV25-1 to TRBJ1-1; the match to TRBD1 covers 12 bases. The CDR3 is made up of 16 amino acids. Germline V gene sequence: CDR1 MGHDK, CDR2 SYGVNS. The J segment lost 4 bases and the V segment lost 6 bases, leaving 9 bases of the junction unmatched. In DNA form, the CDR3 reads TGTGCCAGCAGCCGGGACAGGGGGCTTTATAGCACTGAAGCTTTCTTT. Protein product: CASSRDRGLYSTEAFF.

This clone was found a few times. The chain links TRBV7-3 to TRBJ2-2; D unresolved. V gave up 6 bases and J gave up 2 bases, with 7 bases separating them. This CDR3 contains 13 residues. Germline V gene sequence: CDR1 SGHTA, CDR2 FQGTGA. CDR3 in amino acids: CASSFSNTGELFF. CDR3 nucleotides: TGTGCCAGCAGTTTTTCTAACACCGGGGAGCTGTTTTTT.